This TCR beta chain was identified during a study of cytomegalovirus exposure and HLA in healthy donors. Vbeta (60) and Jbeta (13) primers were used in the PCR. Sequenced by immunoSEQ multiplex PCR; TCRdb stores in-frame clones only, minus some. The sample yields some 200,000 clones, approximately 78% seen once. There are a few counts of this clone. Trimming removed 3 bases from V and 2 bases from J, with 20 bases in between. Germline V lookup: CDR1 KGHSH, CDR2 LQKENI. The CDR3 totals 19 residues. This TCR was recovered from a woman between 18 and 30 years old in good health and CMV-seronegative. The V gene is TRBV18, the J gene TRBJ2-6, with D uncertain. What was sequenced was PBMCs. CDR3 nucleotide sequence: TGTGCCAGCTCACCCATGGAGATCTCTATCCTCCCTGGGGCCAACGTCCTGACTTTC. Amino acid sequence: CASSPMEISILPGANVLTF.